This T cell receptor beta chain was recovered during a study of post-analysis software for immune sequencing data. Study-wide results and caveats: Controls had lower frequencies than patients of about 5 TRBV segments, which included TRBV5-6, TRBV5-1 and TRBV20-1.

Only a few counts were recorded for this clonotype. What it binds is unknown. Prepared libraries of TCR beta cDNA carried unique molecular identifiers. TCRdb itself ran the PCR reads through MiXCR, one entry per CDR3 protein. Seen here are roughly 600,000 distinct CDR3 sequences, roughly two fifths observed once, and the top ten hold under 2%. Trimming took off 7 bases at V and 0 bases at J, with 14 bases between the two ends. The CDR3 spans 14 residues. Germline CDR1 is SQVTM and CDR2 is ANQGSEA. Sequenced material: blood. The sequence came from a girl between 10 and 17 years old with multiple sclerosis. The chain is built from TRBV29-1 and TRBJ2-3; D is possibly TRBD1 (5 bases). The CDR3 nucleotides are TGCAGCGCCCAGGGTGGGTTTAGCACAGATACGCAGTATTTT. This gives the protein CSAQGGFSTDTQYF.